The sequence of this T cell receptor beta chain was determined in a study of TIL therapy for anti-PD-1-resistant metastatic lung cancer. Study at large: Half of patients were current or former smokers.

This CDR3 contains 13 residues. The germline V gene encodes CDR1 SGHDT and CDR2 YYEEEE. V dropped 4 bases and J dropped 2 bases, with 10 bases sitting between them. Time point: pre-treatment sample, taken before nivolumab and TIL therapy. The immunoSEQ assay was v3. Each library reached 1.5 million to 2.5 million read pairs, or roughly 4.5-6.5 million at deep level. The data were produced by immunoSEQ multiplex PCR, yet TCRdb's version contains in-frame clones alone and is incomplete. The table shows about 57,000 clones, with approximately 79% occurring only once. The sequence was obtained from a woman aged 30 to 85 with non-small cell lung cancer. This chain links TRBV5-6 with TRBJ2-7; the D call may be TRBD1 or TRBD2 (5 bases each). Here the sequenced sample was blood, taken at baseline. CDR3 bases: TGTGCCAGCAGCGGGGACCGAACCTACGAGCAGTACTTC. Its protein product is CASSGDRTYEQYF.